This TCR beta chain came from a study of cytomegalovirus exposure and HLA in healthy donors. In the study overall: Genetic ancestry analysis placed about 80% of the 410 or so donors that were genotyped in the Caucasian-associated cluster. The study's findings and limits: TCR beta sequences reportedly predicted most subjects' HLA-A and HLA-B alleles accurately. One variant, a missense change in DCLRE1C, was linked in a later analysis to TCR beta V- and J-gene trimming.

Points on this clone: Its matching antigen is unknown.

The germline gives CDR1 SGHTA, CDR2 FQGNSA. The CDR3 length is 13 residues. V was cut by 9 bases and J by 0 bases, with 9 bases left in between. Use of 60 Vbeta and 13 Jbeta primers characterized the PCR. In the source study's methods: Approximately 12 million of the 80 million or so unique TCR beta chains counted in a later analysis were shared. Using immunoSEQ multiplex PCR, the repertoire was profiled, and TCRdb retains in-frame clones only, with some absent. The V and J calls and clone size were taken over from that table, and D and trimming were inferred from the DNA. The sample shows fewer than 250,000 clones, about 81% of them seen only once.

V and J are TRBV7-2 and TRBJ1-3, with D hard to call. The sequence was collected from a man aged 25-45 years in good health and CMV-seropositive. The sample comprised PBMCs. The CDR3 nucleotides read TGTGCCAGTAGGCTAGCCTCTGGAAACACCATATATTTT. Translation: CASRLASGNTIYF.